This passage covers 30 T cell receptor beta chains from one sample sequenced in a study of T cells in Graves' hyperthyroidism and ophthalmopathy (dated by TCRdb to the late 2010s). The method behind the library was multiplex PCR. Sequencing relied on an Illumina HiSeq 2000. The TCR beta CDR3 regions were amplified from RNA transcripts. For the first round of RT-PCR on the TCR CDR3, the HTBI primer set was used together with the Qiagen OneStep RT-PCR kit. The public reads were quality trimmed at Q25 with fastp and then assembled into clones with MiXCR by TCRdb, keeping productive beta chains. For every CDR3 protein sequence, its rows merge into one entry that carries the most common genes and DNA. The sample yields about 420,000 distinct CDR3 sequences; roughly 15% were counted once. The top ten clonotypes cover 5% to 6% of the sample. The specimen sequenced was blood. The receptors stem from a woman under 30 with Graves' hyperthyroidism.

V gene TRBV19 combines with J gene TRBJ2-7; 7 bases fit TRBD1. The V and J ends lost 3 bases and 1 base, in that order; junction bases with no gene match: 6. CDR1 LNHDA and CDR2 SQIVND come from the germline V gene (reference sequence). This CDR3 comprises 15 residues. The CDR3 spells CASSMGDRVSYEQYF. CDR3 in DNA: TGTGCCAGTAGTATGGGCGACAGGGTGTCCTACGAGCAGTACTTC.

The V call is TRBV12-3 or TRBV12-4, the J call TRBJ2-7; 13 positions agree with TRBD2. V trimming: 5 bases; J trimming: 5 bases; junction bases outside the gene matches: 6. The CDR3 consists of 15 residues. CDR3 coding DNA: TGTGCCAGCAGTACGGGACTAGCGGGATACGACGAGCAGTACTTC. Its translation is CASSTGLAGYDEQYF.

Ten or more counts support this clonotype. This chain's CDR3 is CATSHMGRGASEQYF. In DNA, the CDR3 is TGTGCCACCAGCCATATGGGGCGGGGGGCCTCCGAGCAGTACTTC. The chain is built from TRBV15 and TRBJ2-7, with TRBD2 identical over 8 bases. CDR3 length: 15 amino acids. Trimming removed 5 bases from V and 6 bases from J; junction bases left unmatched: 12. Looked up from germline, CDR1 is LNHNV and CDR2 is YYDKDF (reference sequence).

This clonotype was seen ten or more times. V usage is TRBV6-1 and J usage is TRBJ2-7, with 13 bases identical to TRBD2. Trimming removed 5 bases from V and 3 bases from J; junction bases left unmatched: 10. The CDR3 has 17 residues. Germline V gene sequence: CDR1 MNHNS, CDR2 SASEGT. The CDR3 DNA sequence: TGTGCCAGCAGTTCGGGACTAGCGGGGCGGTTTCTCTACGAGCAGTACTTC. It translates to CASSSGLAGRFLYEQYF.

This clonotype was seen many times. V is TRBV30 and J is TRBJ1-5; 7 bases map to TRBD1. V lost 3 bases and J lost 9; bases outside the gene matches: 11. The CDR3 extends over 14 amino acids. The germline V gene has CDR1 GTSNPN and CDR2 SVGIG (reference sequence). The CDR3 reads CAWRTTGATGPQHF. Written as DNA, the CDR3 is TGTGCCTGGAGGACCACAGGGGCGACCGGGCCCCAGCATTTT.

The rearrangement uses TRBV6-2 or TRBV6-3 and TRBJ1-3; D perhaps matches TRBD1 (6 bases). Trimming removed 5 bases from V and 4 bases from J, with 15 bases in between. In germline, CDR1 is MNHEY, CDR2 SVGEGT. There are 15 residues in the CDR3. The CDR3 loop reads CASSPTGSLGNTIYF. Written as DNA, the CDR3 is TGTGCCAGCAGTCCAACAGGGAGCTTAGGAAACACCATATATTTT.

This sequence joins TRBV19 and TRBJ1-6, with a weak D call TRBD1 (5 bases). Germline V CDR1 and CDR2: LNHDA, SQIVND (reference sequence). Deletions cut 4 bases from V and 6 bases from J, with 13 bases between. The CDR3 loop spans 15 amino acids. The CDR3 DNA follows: TGTGCCAGTAGTACAACACGGGACGGTAATTCACCCCTCCACTTT. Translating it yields CASSTTRDGNSPLHF.

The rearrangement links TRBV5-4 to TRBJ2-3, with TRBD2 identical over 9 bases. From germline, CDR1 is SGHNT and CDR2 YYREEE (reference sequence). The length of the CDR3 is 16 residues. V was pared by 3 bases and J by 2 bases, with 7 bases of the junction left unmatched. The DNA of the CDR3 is TGTGCCAGCAGCTCTTACCTAGCGGGGAACACAGATACGCAGTATTTT. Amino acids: CASSSYLAGNTDTQYF.

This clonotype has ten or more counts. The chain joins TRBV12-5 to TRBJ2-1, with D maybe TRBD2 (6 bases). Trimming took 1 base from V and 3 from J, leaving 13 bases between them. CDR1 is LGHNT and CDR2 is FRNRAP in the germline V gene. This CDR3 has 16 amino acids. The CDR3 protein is CASGLARDFGYNEQFF. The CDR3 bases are TGTGCTAGTGGTTTGGCTCGGGACTTCGGCTACAATGAGCAGTTCTTC.

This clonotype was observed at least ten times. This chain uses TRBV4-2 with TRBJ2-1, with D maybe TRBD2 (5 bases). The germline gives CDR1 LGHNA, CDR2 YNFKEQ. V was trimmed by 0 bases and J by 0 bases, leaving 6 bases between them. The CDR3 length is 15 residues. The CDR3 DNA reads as TGTGCCAGCAGCCAAGATACTAGCTCCTACAATGAGCAGTTCTTC. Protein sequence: CASSQDTSSYNEQFF.

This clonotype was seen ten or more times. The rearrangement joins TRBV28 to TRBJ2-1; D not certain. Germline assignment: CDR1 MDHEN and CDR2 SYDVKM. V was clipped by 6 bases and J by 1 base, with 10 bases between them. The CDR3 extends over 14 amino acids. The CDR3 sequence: CASRKAESYNEQFF. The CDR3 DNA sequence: TGTGCCAGCAGGAAAGCAGAATCCTACAATGAGCAGTTCTTC.

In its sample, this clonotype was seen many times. The CDR3 nucleotides are TGCGCCAGCAGCCGCGAGAAGGGCTCGCCTGTCTATGGCTACACCTTC. This codes for CASSREKGSPVYGYTF. The chain is built from TRBV4-3 and TRBJ1-2; no clear D. Deletions cut 4 bases from V and 4 bases from J, with 19 bases between. This CDR3 is 16 amino acids long. Germline CDR1 and CDR2: LGHNA and YSLEER.

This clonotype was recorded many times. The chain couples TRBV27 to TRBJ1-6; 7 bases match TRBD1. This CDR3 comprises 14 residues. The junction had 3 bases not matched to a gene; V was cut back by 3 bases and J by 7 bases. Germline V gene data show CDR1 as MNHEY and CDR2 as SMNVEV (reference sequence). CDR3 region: CASSFRQGNSPLHF. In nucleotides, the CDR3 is TGTGCCAGCAGTTTCCGACAGGGCAATTCACCCCTCCACTTT.

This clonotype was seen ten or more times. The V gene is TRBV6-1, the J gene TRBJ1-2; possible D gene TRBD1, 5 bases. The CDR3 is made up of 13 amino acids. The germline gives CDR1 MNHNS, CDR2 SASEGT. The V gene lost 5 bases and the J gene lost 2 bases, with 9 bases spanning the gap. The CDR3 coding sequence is TGTGCCAGCAGTTTCCAGGGCAACTATGGCTACACCTTC. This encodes CASSFQGNYGYTF.

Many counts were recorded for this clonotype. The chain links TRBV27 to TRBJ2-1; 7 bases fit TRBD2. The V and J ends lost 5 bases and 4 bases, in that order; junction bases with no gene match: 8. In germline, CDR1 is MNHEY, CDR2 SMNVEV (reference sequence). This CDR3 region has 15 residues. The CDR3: CASSPDSGVYNEQFF. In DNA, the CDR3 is TGTGCCAGCAGTCCTGACAGCGGGGTTTACAATGAGCAGTTCTTC.

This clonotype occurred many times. This CDR3 is CASSLSSGERQFF. As DNA, the CDR3 is TGTGCCAGCAGCTTATCCTCCGGGGAGAGACAGTTCTTC. The V gene is TRBV7-8, the J gene TRBJ2-1; the D gene is possibly TRBD2 (5 bases). Trimming removed 2 bases from V and 13 bases from J, with 15 bases in between. Germline V gene sequence: CDR1 SGHVS, CDR2 FQNEAQ. The CDR3 contains 13 residues.

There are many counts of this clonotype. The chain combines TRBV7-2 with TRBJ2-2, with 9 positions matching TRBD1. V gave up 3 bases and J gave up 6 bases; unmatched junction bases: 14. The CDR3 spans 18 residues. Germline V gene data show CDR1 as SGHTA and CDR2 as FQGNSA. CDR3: CASSLTISGQGGAGELFF. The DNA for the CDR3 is TGTGCCAGCAGCTTGACAATATCGGGACAGGGAGGCGCCGGGGAGCTGTTTTTT.

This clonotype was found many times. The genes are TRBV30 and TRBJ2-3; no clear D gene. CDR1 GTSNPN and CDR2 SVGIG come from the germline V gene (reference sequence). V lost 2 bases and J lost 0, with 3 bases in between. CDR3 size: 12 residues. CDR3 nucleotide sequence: TGTGCCTGGAGTACCAGCACAGATACGCAGTATTTT. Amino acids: CAWSTSTDTQYF.

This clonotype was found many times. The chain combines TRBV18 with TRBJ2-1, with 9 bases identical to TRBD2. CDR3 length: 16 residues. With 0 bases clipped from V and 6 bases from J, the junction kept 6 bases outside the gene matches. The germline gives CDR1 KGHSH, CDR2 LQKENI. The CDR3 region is CASSPPGGRAGNEQFF. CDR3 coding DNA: TGTGCCAGCTCACCACCGGGCGGGAGGGCCGGCAATGAGCAGTTCTTC. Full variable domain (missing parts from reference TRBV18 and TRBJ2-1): NAGVMQNPRHLVRRRGQEARLRCSPMKGHSHVYWYRQLPEEGLKFMVYLQKENIIDESGMPKERFSAEFPKEGPSILRIQQVVRGDSAAYFCASSPPGGRAGNEQFFGPGTRLTVL.

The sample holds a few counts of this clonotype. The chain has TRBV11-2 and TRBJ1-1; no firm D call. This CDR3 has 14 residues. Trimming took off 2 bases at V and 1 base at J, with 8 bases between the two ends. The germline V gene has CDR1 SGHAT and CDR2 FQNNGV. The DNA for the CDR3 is TGTGCCAGCAGCTTACCCCGGGGGAACACTGAAGCTTTCTTT. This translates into CASSLPRGNTEAFF.

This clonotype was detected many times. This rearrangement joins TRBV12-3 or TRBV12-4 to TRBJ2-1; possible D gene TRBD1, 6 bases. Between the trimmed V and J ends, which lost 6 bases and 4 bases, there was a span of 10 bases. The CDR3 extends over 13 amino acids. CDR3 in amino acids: CASSPDRYNEQFF. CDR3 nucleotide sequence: TGTGCCAGCAGCCCTGACAGGTACAATGAGCAGTTCTTC.

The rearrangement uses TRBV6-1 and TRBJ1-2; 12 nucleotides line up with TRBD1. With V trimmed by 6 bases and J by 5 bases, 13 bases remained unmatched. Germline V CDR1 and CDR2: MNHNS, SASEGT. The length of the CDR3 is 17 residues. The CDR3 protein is CASRPGTGGVRVYGYTF. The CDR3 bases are TGTGCCAGCAGACCTGGGACAGGGGGCGTGAGGGTGTATGGCTACACCTTC.

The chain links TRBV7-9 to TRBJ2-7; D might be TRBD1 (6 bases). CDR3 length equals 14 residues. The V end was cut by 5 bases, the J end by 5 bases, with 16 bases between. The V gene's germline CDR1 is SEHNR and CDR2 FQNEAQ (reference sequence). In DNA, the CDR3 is TGTGCCAGCAGCACCCCACAGGGAAGGAACGAGCAGTACTTC. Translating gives CASSTPQGRNEQYF.

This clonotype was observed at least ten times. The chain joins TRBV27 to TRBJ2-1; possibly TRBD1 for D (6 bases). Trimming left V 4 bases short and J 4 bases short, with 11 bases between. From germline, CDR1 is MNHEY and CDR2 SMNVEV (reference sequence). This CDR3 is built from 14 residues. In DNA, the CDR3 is TGTGCCAGCAGTTCCCGCAGGGGTTACAATGAGCAGTTCTTC. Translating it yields CASSSRRGYNEQFF.

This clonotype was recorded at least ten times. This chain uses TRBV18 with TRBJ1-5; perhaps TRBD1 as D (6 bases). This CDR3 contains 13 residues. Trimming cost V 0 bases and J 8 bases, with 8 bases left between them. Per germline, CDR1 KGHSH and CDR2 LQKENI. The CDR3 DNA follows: TGTGCCAGCTCACCACCAGGGGGGGAGCCCCAGCATTTT. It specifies CASSPPGGEPQHF.

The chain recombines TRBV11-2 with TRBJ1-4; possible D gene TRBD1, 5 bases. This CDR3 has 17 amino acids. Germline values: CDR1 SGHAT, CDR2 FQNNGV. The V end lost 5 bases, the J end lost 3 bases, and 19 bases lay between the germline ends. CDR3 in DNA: TGTGCCAGCAGCCAAGGCCGACGGGGACTCGCTAATGAAAAACTGTTTTTT. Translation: CASSQGRRGLANEKLFF.

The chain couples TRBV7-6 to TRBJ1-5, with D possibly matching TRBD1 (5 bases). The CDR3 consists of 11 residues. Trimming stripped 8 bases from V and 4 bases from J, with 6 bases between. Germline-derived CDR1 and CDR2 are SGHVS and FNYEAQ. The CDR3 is CASGGNQPQHF. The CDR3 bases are TGTGCCAGCGGGGGGAATCAGCCCCAGCATTTT.

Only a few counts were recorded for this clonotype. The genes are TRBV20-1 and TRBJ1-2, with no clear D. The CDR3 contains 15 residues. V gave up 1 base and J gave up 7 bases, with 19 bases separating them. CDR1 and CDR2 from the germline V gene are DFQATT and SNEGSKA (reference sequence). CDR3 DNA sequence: TGCAGTGCTAGAGTTTCGACGGTGGGCCTAGGTGGCTACACCTTC. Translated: CSARVSTVGLGGYTF.

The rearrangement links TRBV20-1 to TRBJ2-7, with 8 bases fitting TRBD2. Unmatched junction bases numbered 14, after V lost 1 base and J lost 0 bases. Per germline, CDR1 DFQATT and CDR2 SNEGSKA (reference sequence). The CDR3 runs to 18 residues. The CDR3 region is CSARVRASGRLSSYEQYF. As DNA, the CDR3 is TGCAGTGCTAGAGTCCGGGCTAGCGGGCGATTAAGCTCCTACGAGCAGTACTTC.

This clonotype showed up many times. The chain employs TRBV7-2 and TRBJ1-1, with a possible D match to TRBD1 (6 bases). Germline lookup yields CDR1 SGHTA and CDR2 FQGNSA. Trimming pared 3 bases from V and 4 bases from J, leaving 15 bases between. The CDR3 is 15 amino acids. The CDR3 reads CASSFSGGGRTEAFF. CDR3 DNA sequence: TGTGCCAGCAGCTTTTCAGGCGGGGGGCGCACTGAAGCTTTCTTT.